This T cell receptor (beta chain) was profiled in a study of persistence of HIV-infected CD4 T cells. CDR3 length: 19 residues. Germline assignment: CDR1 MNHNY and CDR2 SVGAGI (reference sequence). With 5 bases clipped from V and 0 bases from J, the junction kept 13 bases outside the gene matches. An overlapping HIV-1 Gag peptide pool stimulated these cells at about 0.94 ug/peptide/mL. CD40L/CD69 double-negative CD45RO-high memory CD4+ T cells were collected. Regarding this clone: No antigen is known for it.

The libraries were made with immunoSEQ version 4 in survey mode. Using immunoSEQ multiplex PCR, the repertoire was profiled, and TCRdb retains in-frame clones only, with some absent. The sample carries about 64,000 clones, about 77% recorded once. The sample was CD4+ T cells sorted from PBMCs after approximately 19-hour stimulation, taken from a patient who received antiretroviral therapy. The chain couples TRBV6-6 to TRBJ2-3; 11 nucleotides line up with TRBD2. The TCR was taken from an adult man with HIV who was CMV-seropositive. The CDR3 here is CASSPRPSPSGGSTDTQYF. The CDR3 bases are TGTGCCAGCAGTCCCCGCCCTTCCCCTAGCGGGGGGAGCACAGATACGCAGTATTTT.